This TCR beta chain is from a study of blood T cell repertoires in COVID-19. Overall study context: Both acute and convalescent COVID-19 samples were obtained from the United States, Italy and Spain. T cells, B-cell-depleted T cells, or PBMCs provided the cDNA or gDNA that served as material.

Trimming took 4 bases from V and 3 from J, leaving 3 bases between them. Germline lookup yields CDR1 MGHDK and CDR2 SYGVNS. This CDR3 contains 11 residues. Original processing methods: Reference gene primer amplification yielded estimated nucleated cell counts. TCRdb's table, derived via immunoSEQ multiplex PCR, lists solely in-frame clones and lacks some. The V and J calls and clone size are taken from that table; D and trimming were inferred from the DNA. The profile shows about 260,000 clones, 70% to 90% of them singletons. The chain couples TRBV25-1 to TRBJ2-5, with D unclear. Sequenced sample: peripheral blood. This clonotype was sampled from a woman aged 45-59 years with acute or convalescent COVID-19. The CDR3 bases are TGTGCCAGCAGTGTAGAAGAGACCCAGTACTTC. It yields the protein CASSVEETQYF.